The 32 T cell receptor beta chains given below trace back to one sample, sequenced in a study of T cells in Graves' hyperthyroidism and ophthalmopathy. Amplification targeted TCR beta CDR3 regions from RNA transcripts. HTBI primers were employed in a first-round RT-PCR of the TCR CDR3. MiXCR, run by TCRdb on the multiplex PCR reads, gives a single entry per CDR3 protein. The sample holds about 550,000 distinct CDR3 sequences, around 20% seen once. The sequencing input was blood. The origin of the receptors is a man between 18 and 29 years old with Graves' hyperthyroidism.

In DNA, the CDR3 is TGTGCCAGCAGTGGGGGACAGGAGGCATACGAGCAGTACTTC. This sequence encodes CASSGGQEAYEQYF. The chain recombines TRBV6-1 with TRBJ2-7; TRBD1 matches 8 bases. The CDR3 runs to 14 residues. The ends lost 4 bases at V and 4 bases at J; junction bases unmatched: 6. Germline assignment: CDR1 MNHNS and CDR2 SASEGT.

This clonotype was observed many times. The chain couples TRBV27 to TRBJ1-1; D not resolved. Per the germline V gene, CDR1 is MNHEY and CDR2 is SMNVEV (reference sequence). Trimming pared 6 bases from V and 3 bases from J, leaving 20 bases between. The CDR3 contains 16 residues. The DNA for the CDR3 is TGTGCCAGCAGAACTCCCTTTATAGGCAAGGACACTGAAGCTTTCTTT. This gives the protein CASRTPFIGKDTEAFF.

The CDR3 DNA is TGCAGTGCACCCTCAGGGGGTACCGGGGAGCTGTTTTTT. Translated, it gives CSAPSGGTGELFF. V and J are TRBV20-1 and TRBJ2-2; TRBD1 matches at 7 bases. The V and J ends lost 6 bases and 5 bases, in that order; junction bases with no gene match: 6. CDR1 is DFQATT, CDR2 SNEGSKA, per germline (reference sequence). This CDR3 has 13 amino acids.

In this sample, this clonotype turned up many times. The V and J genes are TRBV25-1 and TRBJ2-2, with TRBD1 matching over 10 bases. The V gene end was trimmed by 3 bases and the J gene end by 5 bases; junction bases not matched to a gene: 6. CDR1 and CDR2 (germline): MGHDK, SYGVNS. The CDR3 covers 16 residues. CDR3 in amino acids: CASSEEGQGRTGELFF. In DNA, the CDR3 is TGTGCCAGCAGTGAGGAGGGACAGGGGAGAACCGGGGAGCTGTTTTTT.

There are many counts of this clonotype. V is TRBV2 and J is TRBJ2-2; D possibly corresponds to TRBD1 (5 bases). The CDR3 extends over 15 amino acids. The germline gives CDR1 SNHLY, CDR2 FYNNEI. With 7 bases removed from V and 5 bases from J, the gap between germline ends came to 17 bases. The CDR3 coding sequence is TGTGCCAGCACCCTGACAACCGCAGGGACCGGGGAGCTGTTTTTT. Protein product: CASTLTTAGTGELFF.

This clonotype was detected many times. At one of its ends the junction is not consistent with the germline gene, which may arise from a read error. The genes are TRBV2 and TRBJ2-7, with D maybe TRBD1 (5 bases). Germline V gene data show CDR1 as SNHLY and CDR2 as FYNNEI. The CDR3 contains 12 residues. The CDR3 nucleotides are TGTGCCAGCAGGGACATCTCCTACGAGCGGTACTTC. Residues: CASRDISYERYF. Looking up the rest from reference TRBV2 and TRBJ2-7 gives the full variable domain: EPEVTQTPSHQVTQMGQEVILRCVPISNHLYFYWYRQILGQKVEFLVSFYNNEISEKSEIFDDQFSVERPDGSNFTLKIRSTKLEDSAMYFCASRDISYERYFGPGTRLTVT.

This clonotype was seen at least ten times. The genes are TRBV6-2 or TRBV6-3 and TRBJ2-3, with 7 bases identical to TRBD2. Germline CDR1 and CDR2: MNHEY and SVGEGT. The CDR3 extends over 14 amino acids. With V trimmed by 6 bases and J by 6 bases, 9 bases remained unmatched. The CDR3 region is CASSPRLAGDTQYF. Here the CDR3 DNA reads TGTGCCAGCAGCCCCCGACTAGCAGGTGATACGCAGTATTTT.

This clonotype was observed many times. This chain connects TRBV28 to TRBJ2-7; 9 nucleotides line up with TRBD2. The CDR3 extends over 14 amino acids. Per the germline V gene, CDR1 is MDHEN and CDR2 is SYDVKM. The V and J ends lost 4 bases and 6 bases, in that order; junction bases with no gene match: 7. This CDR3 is CASSYGAGGGEQYF. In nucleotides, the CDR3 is TGTGCCAGCAGTTATGGAGCGGGGGGAGGCGAGCAGTACTTC.

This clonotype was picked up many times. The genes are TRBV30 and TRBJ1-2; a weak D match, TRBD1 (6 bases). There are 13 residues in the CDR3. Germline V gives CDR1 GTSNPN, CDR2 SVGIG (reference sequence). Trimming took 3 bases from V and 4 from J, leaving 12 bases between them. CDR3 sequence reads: CAWRSTGFYGYTF. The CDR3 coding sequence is TGTGCCTGGAGGTCTACAGGGTTCTATGGCTACACCTTC.

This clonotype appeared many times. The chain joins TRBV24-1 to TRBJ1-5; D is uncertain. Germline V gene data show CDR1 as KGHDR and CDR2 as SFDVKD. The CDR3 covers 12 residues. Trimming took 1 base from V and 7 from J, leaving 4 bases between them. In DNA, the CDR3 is TGTGCCACCAGTGATTTCGGACAGCCCCAGCATTTT. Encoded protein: CATSDFGQPQHF.

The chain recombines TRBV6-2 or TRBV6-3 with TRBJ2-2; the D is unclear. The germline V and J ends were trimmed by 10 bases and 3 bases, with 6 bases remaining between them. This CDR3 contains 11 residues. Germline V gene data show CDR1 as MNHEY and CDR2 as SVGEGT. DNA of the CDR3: TGTGCCACTCGATACACCGGGGAGCTGTTTTTT. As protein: CATRYTGELFF.

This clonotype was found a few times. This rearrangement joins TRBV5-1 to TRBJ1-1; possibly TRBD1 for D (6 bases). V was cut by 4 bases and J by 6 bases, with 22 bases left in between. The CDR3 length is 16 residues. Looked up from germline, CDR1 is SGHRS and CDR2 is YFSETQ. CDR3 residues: CASSDPRRGGRSEAFF. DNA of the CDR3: TGCGCCAGCAGCGACCCAAGAAGAGGGGGGAGGTCTGAAGCTTTCTTT.

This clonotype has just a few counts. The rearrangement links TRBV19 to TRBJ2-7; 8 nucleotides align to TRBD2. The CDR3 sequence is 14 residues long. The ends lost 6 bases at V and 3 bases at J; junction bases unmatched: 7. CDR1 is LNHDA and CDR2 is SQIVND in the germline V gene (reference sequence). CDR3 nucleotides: TGTGCCAGTAGCGCCCAGCGGGGGTTCTACGAGCAGTACTTC. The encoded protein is CASSAQRGFYEQYF.

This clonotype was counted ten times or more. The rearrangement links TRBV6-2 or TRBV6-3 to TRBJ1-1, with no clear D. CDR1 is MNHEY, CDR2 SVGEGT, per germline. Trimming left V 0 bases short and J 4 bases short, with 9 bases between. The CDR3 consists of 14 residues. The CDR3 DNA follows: TGTGCCAGCAGTTACTCGAAATTCACCACTGAAGCTTTCTTT. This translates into CASSYSKFTTEAFF.

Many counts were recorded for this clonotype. The CDR3, as DNA: TGCGCCAGCAGTGACCCACTCTCCTACGAGCAGTACTTC. Protein: CASSDPLSYEQYF. The gene calls are TRBV10-2 and TRBJ2-7, with D unclear. V lost 3 bases and J 0 bases, leaving 6 bases between the germline ends. Germline lookup yields CDR1 WSHSY and CDR2 SAAADI. There are 13 residues in the CDR3.

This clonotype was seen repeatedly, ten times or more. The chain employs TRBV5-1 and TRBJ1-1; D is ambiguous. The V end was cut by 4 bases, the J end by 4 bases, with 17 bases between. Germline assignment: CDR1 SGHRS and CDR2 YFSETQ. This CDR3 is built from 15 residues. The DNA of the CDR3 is TGCGCCAGCAGCCCTTACCCCGGCGAGGTCACTGAAGCTTTCTTT. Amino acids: CASSPYPGEVTEAFF.

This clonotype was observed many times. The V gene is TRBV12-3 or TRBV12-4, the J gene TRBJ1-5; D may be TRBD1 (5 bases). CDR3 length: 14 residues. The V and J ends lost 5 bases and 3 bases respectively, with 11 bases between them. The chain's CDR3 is CASSQGAYNQPQHF. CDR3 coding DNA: TGTGCCAGCAGTCAAGGGGCCTACAATCAGCCCCAGCATTTT.

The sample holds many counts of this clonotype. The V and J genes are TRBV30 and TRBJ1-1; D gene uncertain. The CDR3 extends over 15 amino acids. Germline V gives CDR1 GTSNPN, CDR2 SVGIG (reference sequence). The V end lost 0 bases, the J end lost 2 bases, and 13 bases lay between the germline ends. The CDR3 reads CAWSVLRVGNTEAFF. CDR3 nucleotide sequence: TGTGCCTGGAGTGTATTACGGGTAGGAAACACTGAAGCTTTCTTT.

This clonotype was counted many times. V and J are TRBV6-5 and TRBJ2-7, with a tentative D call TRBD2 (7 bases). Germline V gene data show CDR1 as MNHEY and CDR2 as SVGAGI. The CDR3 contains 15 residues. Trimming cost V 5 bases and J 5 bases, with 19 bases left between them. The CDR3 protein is CASSPPGPGGDEQYF. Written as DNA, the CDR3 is TGTGCCAGCAGTCCTCCGGGCCCGGGGGGCGACGAGCAGTACTTC.

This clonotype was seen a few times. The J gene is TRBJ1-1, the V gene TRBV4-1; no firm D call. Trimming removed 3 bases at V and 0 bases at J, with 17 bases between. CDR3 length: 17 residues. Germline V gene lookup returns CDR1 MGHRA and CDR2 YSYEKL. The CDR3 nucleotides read TGCGCCAGCAGCCAGAGTAAGGGCAGAAGGTTGAACACTGAAGCTTTCTTT. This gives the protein CASSQSKGRRLNTEAFF.

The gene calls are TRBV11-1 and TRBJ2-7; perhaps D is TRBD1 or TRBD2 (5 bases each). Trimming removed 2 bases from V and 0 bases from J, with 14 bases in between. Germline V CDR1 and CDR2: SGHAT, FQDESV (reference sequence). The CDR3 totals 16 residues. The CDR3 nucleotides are TGTGCCAGCAGCTTAATCCGGGACGGAGGCTCCTACGAGCAGTACTTC. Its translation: CASSLIRDGGSYEQYF. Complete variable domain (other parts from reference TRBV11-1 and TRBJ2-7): EAEVAQSPRYKITEKSQAVAFWCDPISGHATLYWYRQILGQGPELLVQFQDESVVDDSQLPKDRFSAERLKGVDSTLKIQPAELGDSAMYLCASSLIRDGGSYEQYFGPGTRLTVT.

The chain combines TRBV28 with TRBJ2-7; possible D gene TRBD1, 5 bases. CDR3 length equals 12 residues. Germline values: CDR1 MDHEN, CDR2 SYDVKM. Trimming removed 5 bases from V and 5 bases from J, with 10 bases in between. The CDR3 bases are TGTGCCAGCAGTATAGGGGAAAACGAGCAGTACTTC. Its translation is CASSIGENEQYF.

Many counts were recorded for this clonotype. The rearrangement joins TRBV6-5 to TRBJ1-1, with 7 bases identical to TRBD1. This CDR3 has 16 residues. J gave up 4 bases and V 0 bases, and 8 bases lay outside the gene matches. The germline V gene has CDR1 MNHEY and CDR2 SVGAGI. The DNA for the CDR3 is TGTGCCAGCAGTTACTCGGCGAGGGGGCGCGGCACTGAAGCTTTCTTT. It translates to CASSYSARGRGTEAFF.

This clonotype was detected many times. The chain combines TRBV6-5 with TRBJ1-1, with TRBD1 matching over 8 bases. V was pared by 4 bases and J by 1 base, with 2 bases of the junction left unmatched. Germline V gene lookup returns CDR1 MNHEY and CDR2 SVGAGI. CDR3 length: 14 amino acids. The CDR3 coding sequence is TGTGCCAGCAGTTCCGGGACAGGGAACACTGAAGCTTTCTTT. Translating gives CASSSGTGNTEAFF.

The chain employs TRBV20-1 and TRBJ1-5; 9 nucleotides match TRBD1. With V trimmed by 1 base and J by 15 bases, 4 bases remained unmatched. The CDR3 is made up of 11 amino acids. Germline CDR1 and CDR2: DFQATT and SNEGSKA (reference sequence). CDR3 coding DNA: TGCAGTGCTAGAGGGGACAGGGAGGTGCATTTT. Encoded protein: CSARGDREVHF.

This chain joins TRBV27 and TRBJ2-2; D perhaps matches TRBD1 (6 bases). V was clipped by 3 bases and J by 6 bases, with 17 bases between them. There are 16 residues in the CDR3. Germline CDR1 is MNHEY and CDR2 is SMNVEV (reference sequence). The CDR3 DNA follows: TGTGCCAGCAGTTTGCAGGACAGCCCTGTGGCCGGGGAGCTGTTTTTT. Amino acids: CASSLQDSPVAGELFF.

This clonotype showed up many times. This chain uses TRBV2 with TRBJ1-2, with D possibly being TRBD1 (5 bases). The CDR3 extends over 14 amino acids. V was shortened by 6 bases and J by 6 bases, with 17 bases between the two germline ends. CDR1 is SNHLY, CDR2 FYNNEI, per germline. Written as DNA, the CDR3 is TGTGCCAGCAGCCCCGTAGTGGTAGGGGATGGCTACACCTTC. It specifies CASSPVVVGDGYTF.

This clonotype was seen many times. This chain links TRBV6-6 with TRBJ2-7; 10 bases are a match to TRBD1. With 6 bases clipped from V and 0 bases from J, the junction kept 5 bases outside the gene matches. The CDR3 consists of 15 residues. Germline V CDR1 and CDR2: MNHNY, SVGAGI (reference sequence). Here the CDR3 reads CASRMTGGSSYEQYF. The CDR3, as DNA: TGTGCCAGCAGAATGACAGGGGGCAGCTCCTACGAGCAGTACTTC.

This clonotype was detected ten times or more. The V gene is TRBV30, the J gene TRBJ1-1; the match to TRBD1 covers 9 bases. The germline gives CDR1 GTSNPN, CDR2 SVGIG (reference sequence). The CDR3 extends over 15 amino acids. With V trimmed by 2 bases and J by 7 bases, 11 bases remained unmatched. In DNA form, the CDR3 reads TGTGCCTGGAGTACCCCGGGACAGGGTTACTTTGAAGCTTTCTTT. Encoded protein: CAWSTPGQGYFEAFF. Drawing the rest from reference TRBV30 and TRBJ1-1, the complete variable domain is SQTIHQWPATLVQPVGSPLSLECTVEGTSNPNLYWYRQAAGRGLQLLFYSVGIGQISSEVPQNLSASRPQDRQFILSSKKLLLSDSGFYLCAWSTPGQGYFEAFFGQGTRLTVV.

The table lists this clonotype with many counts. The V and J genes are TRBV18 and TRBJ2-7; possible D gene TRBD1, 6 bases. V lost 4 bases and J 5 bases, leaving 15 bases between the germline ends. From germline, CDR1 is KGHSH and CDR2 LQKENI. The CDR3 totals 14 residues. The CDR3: CASSLGALVDEQYF. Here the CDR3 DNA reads TGTGCCAGCTCACTGGGGGCGTTGGTTGACGAGCAGTACTTC.

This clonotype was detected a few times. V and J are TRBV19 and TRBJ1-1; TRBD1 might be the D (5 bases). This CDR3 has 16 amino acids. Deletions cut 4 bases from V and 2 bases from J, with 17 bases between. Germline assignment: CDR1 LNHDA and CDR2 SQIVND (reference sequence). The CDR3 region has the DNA TGTGCCAGTAGTACCCCCCCCGGGGCTTATAACACTGAAGCTTTCTTT. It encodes CASSTPPGAYNTEAFF.

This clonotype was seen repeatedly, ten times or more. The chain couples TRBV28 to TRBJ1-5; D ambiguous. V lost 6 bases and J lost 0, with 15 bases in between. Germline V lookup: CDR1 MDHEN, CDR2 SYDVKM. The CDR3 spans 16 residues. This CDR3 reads CASRSFADYSNQPQHF. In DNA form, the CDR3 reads TGTGCCAGCAGGTCTTTCGCAGATTATAGCAATCAGCCCCAGCATTTT.